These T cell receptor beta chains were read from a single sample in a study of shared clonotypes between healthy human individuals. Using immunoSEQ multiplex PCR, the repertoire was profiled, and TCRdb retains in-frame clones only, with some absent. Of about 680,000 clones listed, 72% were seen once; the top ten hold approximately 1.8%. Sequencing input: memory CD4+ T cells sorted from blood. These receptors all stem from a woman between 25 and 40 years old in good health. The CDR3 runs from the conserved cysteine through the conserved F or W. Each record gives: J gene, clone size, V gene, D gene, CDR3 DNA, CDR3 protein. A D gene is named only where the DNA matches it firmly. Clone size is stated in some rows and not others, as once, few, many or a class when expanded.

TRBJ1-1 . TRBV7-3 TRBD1 TGTGCCAGCAGCTCCGGACAGGGTCACACTGAAGCTTTCTTT CASSSGQGHTEAFF
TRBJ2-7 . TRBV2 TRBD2 TGTGCCAGCAGGCTAACCGGGACTAGCGGGAGTGAAGAGCAGTACTTC CASRLTGTSGSEEQYF
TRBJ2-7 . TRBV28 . TGTGCCAGCAGTTTAAGTCGGGCAGGGCCTCACGAGCAGTACTTC CASSLSRAGPHEQYF
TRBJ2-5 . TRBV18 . TGTGCCAGCTCTTCCGCCCGGGAGACCCAGTACTTC CASSSARETQYF
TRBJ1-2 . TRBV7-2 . TGTGCCAGCAGCCAACAAACGGACAGTTATGGCTACACCTTC CASSQQTDSYGYTF
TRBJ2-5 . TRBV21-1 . TGTGCCAGCACCGGGGACCGCCCGGGGGGGGAGACCCAGTACTTC CASTGDRPGGETQYF
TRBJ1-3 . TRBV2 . TGTGCCAGCAGTTCGGACCGCGGAAACACCATATATTTT CASSSDRGNTIYF
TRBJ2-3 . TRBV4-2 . TGTGCCAGCAGCCAAGCTTTGGGGACTAGCACAGATACGCAGTATTTT CASSQALGTSTDTQYF
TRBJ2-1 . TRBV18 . TGTGCCAGCTCACCAGGGATCTACAATGAGCAGTTCTTC CASSPGIYNEQFF
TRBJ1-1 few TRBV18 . TGTGCCAGCTCACGAGGAGACATGACTGAAGCTTTCTTT CASSRGDMTEAFF
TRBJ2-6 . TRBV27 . TGTGCCAGCAGTATCCGACCCCCCCTTTCTGGGGCCAACGTCCTGACTTTC CASSIRPPLSGANVLTF
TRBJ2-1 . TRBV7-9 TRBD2 TGTGCCAGCAGCTTCGGAGTAGCGGGAGGATCAGATGAGCAGTTCTTC CASSFGVAGGSDEQFF
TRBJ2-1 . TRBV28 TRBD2 TGTGCCAGCAGGAGGACGGGACTAGCGAGGAGCTCCTACAATGAGCAGTTCTTC CASRRTGLARSSYNEQFF
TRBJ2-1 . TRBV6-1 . TGTGCCAGCAGTGTGACGTATGAGCAGTTCTTC CASSVTYEQFF
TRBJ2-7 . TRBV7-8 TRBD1 TGTGCCAGCAGCGGCCGGGACAGGGGATACGAGCAGTACTTC CASSGRDRGYEQYF
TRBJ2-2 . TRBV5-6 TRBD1 TGTGCCAGCAGCGTCCGGGACAGGGCCCTCACCGGGGAGCTGTTTTTT CASSVRDRALTGELFF
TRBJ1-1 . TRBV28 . TGTGCCAGCAGAGGGGACGAAGAAGCTTTCTTT CASRGDEEAFF
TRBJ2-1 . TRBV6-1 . TGTGCCAGCAGTGACTTTGAGCAGTTCTTC CASSDFEQFF
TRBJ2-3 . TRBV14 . TGTGCCAGCAGCCCGCGTTGGGGACTTAGGATTCGTACGCAGTATTTT CASSPRWGLRIRTQYF
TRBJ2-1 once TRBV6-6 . TGTGCCAGCAGTTACCCCCGCAATGAGCAGTTCTTC CASSYPRNEQFF
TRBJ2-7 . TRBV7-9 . TGTGCCAGCAGCTTGGTGTACGAGCAGTACTTC CASSLVYEQYF
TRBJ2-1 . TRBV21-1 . TGTGCCAGCAGCAAAAACCCTAGCGGGATCTACAATGAGCAGTTCTTC CASSKNPSGIYNEQFF
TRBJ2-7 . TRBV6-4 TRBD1 TGTGCCAGCAGTGTGGCAGGGACAGGAAGCGAGCAGTACTTC CASSVAGTGSEQYF
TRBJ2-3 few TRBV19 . TGTGCCAGTAGTAGCCAGGGCTCAGATACGCAGTATTTT CASSSQGSDTQYF
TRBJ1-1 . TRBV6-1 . TGTGCCAGCAGCGGGACGGCGAACACTGAAGCTTTCTTT CASSGTANTEAFF